The following is a TCR beta chain sequence with its context. From RNA, the CDR3 regions of TCR beta chains were amplified and sequenced. RT-PCR was first run with HTBI primers, then multiplex PCR in a second round. TCRdb re-called the multiplex PCR reads through MiXCR, storing one row per CDR3 protein. The table includes 52,000 or so distinct CDR3 sequences, 45% to 55% detected once. These data come from a study of Graves' ophthalmopathy and Graves' hyperthyroidism. The germline V gene has CDR1 DFQATT and CDR2 SNEGSKA (reference sequence). The CDR3 contains 13 residues. V dropped 4 bases and J dropped 4; count of bases not matched to a gene: 3.

Sequencing was carried out using peripheral blood. The chain couples TRBV20-1 to TRBJ1-4; 7 nucleotides align to TRBD1. The source of this sequence is an adult woman with Graves' ophthalmopathy. For the CDR3, the DNA is TGCAGTGCTACCGGGACAGTTAATGAAAAACTGTTTTTT. Its translation is CSATGTVNEKLFF.